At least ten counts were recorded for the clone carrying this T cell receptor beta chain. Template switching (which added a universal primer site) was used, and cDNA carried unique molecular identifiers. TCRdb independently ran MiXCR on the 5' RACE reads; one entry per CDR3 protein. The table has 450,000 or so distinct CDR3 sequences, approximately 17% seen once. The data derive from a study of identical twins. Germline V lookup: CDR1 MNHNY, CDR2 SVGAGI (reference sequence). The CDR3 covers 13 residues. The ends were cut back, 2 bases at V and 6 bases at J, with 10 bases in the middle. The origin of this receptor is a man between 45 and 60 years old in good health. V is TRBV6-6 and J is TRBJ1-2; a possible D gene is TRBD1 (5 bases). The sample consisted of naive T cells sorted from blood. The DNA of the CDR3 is TGTGCCAGCAGTTACGGTCAGGGACATGGCTACACCTTC. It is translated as CASSYGQGHGYTF.